This T cell receptor beta chain was identified in a study of T cells in Graves' hyperthyroidism and ophthalmopathy. Study-wide points: The blood repertoire included most of the expanded thyroid clonotypes above 0.001.

Amplified TCR beta CDR3 regions came from RNA transcripts. HTBI primers were employed in a first-round RT-PCR of the TCR CDR3. TCRdb ran MiXCR on the multiplex PCR reads and lists one entry per CDR3 protein. The repertoire includes roughly 180,000 distinct CDR3 sequences, about 9.4% of them detected once, and approximately 20% sits in the top ten. This clonotype was detected many times. Its antigen is not known. Investigators excluded patients with uncontrolled infection, other autoimmune disease, pregnancy or lactation. Thyroid ultrasound, orbital computed tomography, clinical symptoms, and serum thyroxine and TRAb underpinned diagnoses. It was at first hyperthyroidism diagnosis, before any ophthalmopathy symptoms, that the blood sample was taken. Sequences were obtained from blood. The receptor was isolated from a woman aged 18 to 35 with Graves' hyperthyroidism that later progressed to Graves' ophthalmopathy.

The CDR3, as DNA: TGTGCCAGCAGCCGAGACAGAAACACAGATACGCAGTATTTT. Protein product: CASSRDRNTDTQYF. This rearrangement joins TRBV6-5 to TRBJ2-3, with D perhaps matching TRBD1 (5 bases). Germline V lookup: CDR1 MNHEY, CDR2 SVGAGI. This CDR3 comprises 14 residues. Trimming removed 6 bases from V and 2 bases from J, with 12 bases in between.